Below, 24 T cell receptor beta chains from the same sample are listed, as sequenced in a study of blood T cell repertoires in COVID-19. The data were produced by immunoSEQ multiplex PCR, yet TCRdb's version contains in-frame clones alone and is incomplete. This sample has around 100,000 clones, with about 89% found just once. Sequencing input: peripheral blood. The receptors were sampled from a man aged 50-60 years with active COVID-19.

CDR3 DNA sequence: TGTGCCAGTCTTGGGACTAGCGGGTACAATGAGCAGTTCTTC. Protein: CASLGTSGYNEQFF. This chain joins TRBV5-6 and TRBJ2-1; TRBD2 agrees at 12 bases. The germline CDR1 and CDR2 sequences are SGHDT and YYEEEE. The CDR3 consists of 14 residues. J lost 4 bases, V lost 8 bases, and 4 bases had no gene match.

This clone was observed once. The chain carries TRBV10-2 and TRBJ1-3; a possible D gene is TRBD1 (5 bases). From germline, CDR1 is WSHSY and CDR2 SAAADI. The germline V and J ends were trimmed by 10 bases and 0 bases, with 16 bases remaining between them. The CDR3 spans 15 residues. The CDR3 is CATTAGMSSGNTIYF. The CDR3 DNA is TGCGCCACCACGGCAGGGATGAGCTCTGGAAACACCATATATTTT.

The gene calls are TRBV18 and TRBJ1-6, with 11 bases identical to TRBD1. Trimming removed 4 bases from V and 7 bases from J; junction bases left unmatched: 6. The germline V gene encodes CDR1 KGHSH and CDR2 LQKENI. The CDR3 length is 16 residues. The CDR3 spells CASSQAGTGGNSPLHF. DNA for the CDR3: TGTGCCAGCTCACAAGCCGGGACAGGGGGGAATTCACCCCTCCACTTT.

V and J are TRBV3-1 (or the pseudogene TRBV3-2) and TRBJ2-5, with 7 bases that match TRBD1. The CDR3 contains 15 residues. After removal of 3 bases from V and 0 bases from J, the junction contained 4 bases not matched to a gene. Per the germline V gene, CDR1 is LGHDT and CDR2 is YNNKEL (reference sequence). The CDR3 region is CASSQGQTDQETQYF. CDR3 nucleotide sequence: TGTGCCAGCAGCCAGGGACAGACAGACCAAGAGACCCAGTACTTC.

The chain employs TRBV4-2 and TRBJ1-1; D may be TRBD1 (5 bases). There are 13 residues in the CDR3. Germline-derived CDR1 and CDR2 are LGHNA and YNFKEQ. The ends were cut back, 4 bases at V and 5 bases at J, with 11 bases in the middle. In nucleotides, the CDR3 is TGTGCCAGCAGCCCCCGGGGGGAAACTGAAGCTTTCTTT. Translating gives CASSPRGETEAFF.

V usage is TRBV24-1 and J usage is TRBJ2-6, with D possibly TRBD1 on 6 matching bases. The CDR3 has 23 residues. Germline V gene lookup returns CDR1 KGHDR and CDR2 SFDVKD. V was clipped by 1 base and J by 0 bases, with 27 bases between them. The CDR3 loop is CATSDFSALQGTPSSSGANVLTF. The CDR3 DNA is TGTGCCACCAGTGATTTTTCTGCCCTCCAGGGGACGCCTTCGAGCTCTGGGGCCAACGTCCTGACTTTC.

V gene TRBV24-1 combines with J gene TRBJ2-5; TRBD1 matches 8 bases. Looked up from germline, CDR1 is KGHDR and CDR2 is SFDVKD. The CDR3 is 16 residues long. The ends lost 1 base at V and 5 bases at J; junction bases unmatched: 8. Written as DNA, the CDR3 is TGTGCCACCAGTGATTTCGGGCAGGGGGCTAGGGAGACCCAGTACTTC. Its protein is CATSDFGQGARETQYF.

The CDR3 loop reads CSVARGMDTEAFF. The CDR3 DNA reads as TGCAGCGTTGCCAGGGGCATGGACACTGAAGCTTTCTTT. The chain has TRBV29-1 and TRBJ1-1; tentatively, D is TRBD1 (6 bases). V was pared by 4 bases and J by 3 bases, with 12 bases between. The CDR3 runs 13 residues. The germline V gene has CDR1 SQVTM and CDR2 ANQGSEA. Complete variable domain (other parts from reference TRBV29-1 and TRBJ1-1): SAVISQKPSRDICQRGTSLTIQCQVDSQVTMMFWYRQQPGQSLTLIATANQGSEATYESGFVIDKFPISRPNLTFSTLTVSNMSPEDSSIYLCSVARGMDTEAFFGQGTRLTVV.

Only one count was recorded for this clone. The rearrangement joins TRBV5-1 to TRBJ2-2; 13 bases line up with TRBD2. Per the germline V gene, CDR1 is SGHRS and CDR2 is YFSETQ. The CDR3 runs 16 residues. Trimming took 3 bases from V and 7 from J; bases not matched to a gene: 6. Written as DNA, the CDR3 is TGCGCCAGCAGCTGGACTAGCGGGAGTGGTGGCGGGGAGCTGTTTTTT. Protein product: CASSWTSGSGGGELFF.

The genes are TRBV11-2 and TRBJ2-1, with D unclear. V was trimmed by 5 bases and J by 0 bases, leaving 17 bases between them. Germline V lookup: CDR1 SGHAT, CDR2 FQNNGV. CDR3 size: 17 residues. The CDR3 region has the DNA TGTGCCAGCAGCCCTTACACCACGCGGAGCTCCTACAATGAGCAGTTCTTC. Encoded protein: CASSPYTTRSSYNEQFF.

This clone was found once. The genes are TRBV13 and TRBJ1-3, with D possibly matching TRBD1 (6 bases). With 6 bases removed from V and 0 bases from J, the gap between germline ends came to 15 bases. This CDR3 comprises 16 residues. The germline V gene encodes CDR1 PRHDT and CDR2 FYEKMQ (reference sequence). CDR3: CASRIRQVLSGNTIYF. The CDR3 nucleotides are TGTGCCAGCAGAATAAGACAGGTTCTCTCTGGAAACACCATATATTTT.

The chain couples TRBV12-5 to TRBJ1-5, with 8 positions matching TRBD1. The V gene end was trimmed by 2 bases and the J gene end by 5 bases; junction bases not matched to a gene: 2. The CDR3 consists of 14 residues. Germline values: CDR1 LGHNT, CDR2 FRNRAP. For the CDR3, the DNA is TGTGCTAGTGGTTTGACAGGGGGGGATCAGCCCCAGCATTTT. Protein sequence: CASGLTGGDQPQHF.

CDR3 coding DNA: TGCGCCAGCAGCTGGGTGACAGGGTCAGAAACTGAAGCTTTCTTT. This translates into CASSWVTGSETEAFF. The rearrangement joins TRBV5-1 to TRBJ1-1; 7 bases fit TRBD1. CDR3 size: 15 residues. From germline, CDR1 is SGHRS and CDR2 YFSETQ. V was clipped by 3 bases and J by 5 bases; unmatched bases: 10.

J is TRBJ2-7 and V is TRBV7-9; no reliable D call. From germline, CDR1 is SEHNR and CDR2 FQNEAQ (reference sequence). There are 15 residues in the CDR3. The ends were cut back, 3 bases at V and 3 bases at J, with 15 bases in the middle. The CDR3 loop is CASSFIDPPSYEQYF. The CDR3 bases are TGTGCCAGCAGCTTTATTGATCCCCCGAGCTACGAGCAGTACTTC.

The CDR3 sequence: CASSSLDLAGPYNEQFF. CDR3 DNA sequence: TGTGCCAGCAGCTCCCTGGACCTAGCGGGCCCATACAATGAGCAGTTCTTC. This rearrangement joins TRBV5-4 to TRBJ2-1; 8 positions agree with TRBD2. Trimming removed 3 bases from V and 4 bases from J; junction bases left unmatched: 12. The CDR3 sequence is 17 residues long. Germline CDR1 reads SGHNT; CDR2 reads YYREEE (reference sequence).

This CDR3 reads CASSPGQGARSTEAFF. CDR3 DNA sequence: TGTGCCAGTAGCCCGGGACAGGGGGCGCGGAGCACTGAAGCTTTCTTT. V is TRBV19 and J is TRBJ1-1; the match to TRBD1 covers 12 bases. Germline V gene sequence: CDR1 LNHDA, CDR2 SQIVND (reference sequence). This CDR3 comprises 16 residues. J lost 4 bases, V lost 6 bases, and 9 bases had no gene match. Drawing the rest from reference TRBV19 and TRBJ1-1, the complete variable domain is DGGITQSPKYLFRKEGQNVTLSCEQNLNHDAMYWYRQDPGQGLRLIYYSQIVNDFQKGDIAEGYSVSREKKESFPLTVTSAQKNPTAFYLCASSPGQGARSTEAFFGQGTRLTVV.

V usage is TRBV3-1 (or the pseudogene TRBV3-2) and J usage is TRBJ2-3, with 14 bases aligning to TRBD2. Unmatched junction bases numbered 9, after V lost 4 bases and J lost 0 bases. Per the germline V gene, CDR1 is LGHDT and CDR2 is YNNKEL (reference sequence). This CDR3 region has 19 residues. The CDR3 DNA reads as TGTGCCAGCAGCCCTGGGACTAGCGGGGGTCTTACTAGCACAGATACGCAGTATTTT. Protein product: CASSPGTSGGLTSTDTQYF.

V usage is TRBV9 and J usage is TRBJ2-1, with D perhaps matching TRBD2 (5 bases). Germline V gives CDR1 SGDLS, CDR2 YYNGEE. The CDR3 spans 15 residues. V was trimmed by 3 bases and J by 2 bases, leaving 12 bases between them. The chain's CDR3 is CASSGAPGAYNEQFF. The DNA of the CDR3 is TGTGCCAGCAGCGGGGCCCCCGGGGCCTACAATGAGCAGTTCTTC.

The chain carries TRBV5-1 and TRBJ2-7, with 9 nucleotides matching TRBD1. Germline values: CDR1 SGHRS, CDR2 YFSETQ. CDR3 size: 15 residues. The V and J ends lost 2 bases and 3 bases, in that order; junction bases with no gene match: 6. The CDR3 region has the DNA TGCGCCAGCAGCTTCCAAGGGACAGGGATCTACGAGCAGTACTTC. Amino acids: CASSFQGTGIYEQYF.

The gene calls are TRBV6-5 and TRBJ2-1; TRBD1 might be the D (6 bases). V lost 5 bases and J 8 bases, leaving 19 bases between the germline ends. The germline V gene has CDR1 MNHEY and CDR2 SVGAGI. The CDR3 totals 15 residues. CDR3 sequence reads: CASSKGHSDPDEQFF. DNA for the CDR3: TGTGCCAGCAGTAAGGGACATTCTGATCCTGATGAGCAGTTCTTC.

The gene calls are TRBV14 and TRBJ2-7; 11 bases line up with TRBD1. Looked up from germline, CDR1 is SGHDN and CDR2 is FVKESK. This CDR3 is built from 16 residues. The V and J ends lost 3 bases and 2 bases, in that order; junction bases with no gene match: 6. The CDR3 DNA follows: TGTGCCAGCAGCCAGTCACCGGGACAGGGGGCCTACGAGCAGTACTTC. It encodes CASSQSPGQGAYEQYF.

The gene calls are TRBV6-5 and TRBJ2-4, with a weak D call TRBD2 (6 bases). The CDR3 is 15 residues long. CDR1 MNHEY and CDR2 SVGAGI come from the germline V gene. Between the trimmed V and J ends, which lost 3 bases and 7 bases, there was a span of 16 bases. CDR3 nucleotides: TGTGCCAGCAGTTATAACCAGGGAGGTGGCAACATTCAGTACTTC. This encodes CASSYNQGGGNIQYF.

The CDR3 protein is CASSSGTVDEKLFF. The DNA for the CDR3 is TGTGCCAGCAGCTCCGGGACAGTGGATGAAAAACTGTTTTTT. J is TRBJ1-4 and V is TRBV5-5; 7 bases fit TRBD1. V lost 3 bases to trimming and J lost 6 bases; unmatched junction nucleotides: 5. Germline lookup yields CDR1 SGHKS and CDR2 YYEKEE (reference sequence). This CDR3 comprises 14 residues.

CDR3 bases: TGTGCCAGCAGCTTAGGTCCGAGCTCTGGAAACACCATATATTTT. Its translation is CASSLGPSSGNTIYF. The chain links TRBV11-2 to TRBJ1-3, with D unresolved. The CDR3 has 15 amino acids. Germline CDR1 and CDR2: SGHAT and FQNNGV. V dropped 1 base and J dropped 0 bases, with 7 bases sitting between them.